This T cell receptor (beta chain) derives from a study of PD-1 blockade in mismatch repair-deficient tumors. About the research overall: Patients had about a dozen mismatch repair-deficient cancer types, all previously treated and progressing. Study-wide results and caveats: Tumor-resident clones, often absent from pretreatment blood, expanded after pembrolizumab and then contracted.

CDR3 size: 14 residues. The germline V gene encodes CDR1 SGHDT and CDR2 YYEEEE. The V gene end was trimmed by 4 bases and the J gene end by 4 bases; junction bases not matched to a gene: 5. Points on this clone: The antigen is undetermined.

Time point noted: identical roughly 11-day culture without peptide (control). TCRs were sequenced from a few patients responding to pembrolizumab. About seven ELISpot-reactive neoantigen peptides each drove a roughly eleven-day in vitro stimulation. Measured with immunoSEQ multiplex PCR; TCRdb has only the in-frame clones, and not every one. This sample carries some 15,000 clones, 85% to 90% of them seen once, and the ten largest clones take over 10%. The sequence came from an adult with mismatch repair-deficient cancer. The sample here was cells cultured in vitro, taken from a patient treated with pembrolizumab. V and J are TRBV5-6 and TRBJ1-1; 9 bases map to TRBD1. In DNA, the CDR3 is TGTGCCAGCAGCCACAGGGGGCGGATCACTGAAGCTTTCTTT. Translation: CASSHRGRITEAFF.